This entry concerns a single T cell receptor (beta chain). Antigen: not known. This sample was included in a study of OX40 agonist ivuxolimab in advanced cancers. Study results and limitations: Among some nonresponders, normalized T-cell clonal expansion was also low.

Patients with autoimmune history or systemic immunosuppression were excluded. Looked up from germline, CDR1 is WSHSY and CDR2 is SAAADI. The CDR3 runs 14 residues. V gave up 4 bases and J gave up 2 bases, with 11 bases separating them. Sequencing was performed with immunoSEQ multiplex PCR; in TCRdb, only in-frame clones are kept and a portion is missing. The repertoire includes 50,000 to 70,000 clones, approximately 80% of them detected once, and around 2.8% sits in the top ten. This clonotype was obtained from an adult with an advanced solid tumor such as melanoma, head and neck, liver or kidney cancer. Sequencing was performed on CD4+ or CD8+ T cells sorted from blood, taken in a trial of the OX40 agonist ivuxolimab. The chain combines TRBV10-2 with TRBJ1-2; D is undetermined. CDR3 protein: CASSGGLLNYGYTF. In DNA, the CDR3 is TGCGCCAGCAGTGGAGGCTTGCTGAACTATGGCTACACCTTC.